This TCR beta chain was identified during a study of neoadjuvant nivolumab and ipilimumab in lung cancer. Study conclusions and caveats: Pathologic regression was not significantly tied to TCR clonality. Blood richness before therapy tracked richness in tumors resected after neoadjuvant therapy.

This table comes from immunoSEQ multiplex PCR, and its TCRdb copy is limited to in-frame clones, with some not included. The sample has some 30,000 clones, 90% seen once. Concerning this clone: Its antigen is unidentified.

This CDR3 comprises 15 residues. CDR1 is SGHDT and CDR2 is YYEEEE in the germline V gene. Trimming stripped 4 bases from V and 2 bases from J, with 15 bases between. This sample comprised peripheral blood, obtained after neoadjuvant nivolumab, alone or with ipilimumab, at or shortly before surgery. V is TRBV5-6 and J is TRBJ1-2; D unresolved. The receptor was isolated from an adult with non-small cell lung cancer. The CDR3 DNA sequence: TGTGCCAGCAGCCTCTTAGTGGAAGCAAACTATGGCTACACCTTC. Translation: CASSLLVEANYGYTF. Combining the CDR3 with reference TRBV5-6 and TRBJ1-2 gives the whole variable domain DAGVTQSPTHLIKTRGQQVTLRCSPKSGHDTVSWYQQALGQGPQFIFQYYEEEERQRGNFPDRFSGHQFPNYSSELNVNALLLGDSALYLCASSLLVEANYGYTFGSGTRLTVV.